This T cell receptor beta chain emerged from a study of cytomegalovirus exposure and HLA in healthy donors. V was clipped by 1 base and J by 4 bases, with 5 bases between them. The CDR3 length is 13 residues. Germline V gene sequence: CDR1 MNHNS, CDR2 SASEGT. Of note for this clone: In the same sample, other DNA sequences code for this CDR3.

Researchers ran the PCR with 60 Vbeta and 13 Jbeta primers. The table came from immunoSEQ multiplex PCR; TCRdb's copy has only in-frame clones and leaves some out. The sample holds 140,000 or so clones, approximately 78% seen once. This receptor was taken from a woman aged 18-35 years in good health and CMV-seropositive. The genes are TRBV6-1 and TRBJ1-3; D is unresolved. The sample comprised PBMCs. The CDR3 here is CASSEVQGNTIYF. As DNA, the CDR3 is TGTGCCAGCAGTGAAGTACAGGGAAACACCATATATTTT.